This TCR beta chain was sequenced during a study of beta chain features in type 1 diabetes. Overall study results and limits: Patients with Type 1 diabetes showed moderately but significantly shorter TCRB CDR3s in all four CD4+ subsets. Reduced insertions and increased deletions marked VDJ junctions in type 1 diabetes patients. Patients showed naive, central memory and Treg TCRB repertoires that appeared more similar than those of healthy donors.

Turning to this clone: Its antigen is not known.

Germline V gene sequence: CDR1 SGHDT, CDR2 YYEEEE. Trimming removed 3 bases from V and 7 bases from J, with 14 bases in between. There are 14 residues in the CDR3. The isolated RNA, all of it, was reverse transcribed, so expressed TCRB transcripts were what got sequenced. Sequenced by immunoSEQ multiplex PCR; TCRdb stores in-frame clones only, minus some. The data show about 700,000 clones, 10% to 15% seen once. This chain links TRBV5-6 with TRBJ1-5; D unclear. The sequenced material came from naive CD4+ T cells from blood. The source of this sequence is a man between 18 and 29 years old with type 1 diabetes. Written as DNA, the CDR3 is TGTGCCAGCAGCTCTACGATCTTCGGGCAGCCCCAGCATTTT. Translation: CASSSTIFGQPQHF.